This TCR beta chain was observed in a study of identical twins. With 5 bases removed from V and 8 bases from J, the gap between germline ends came to 15 bases. The CDR3 runs 14 residues. Germline V CDR1 and CDR2: SEHNR, FQNEAQ (reference sequence). A universal primer binding site was introduced by template switching. The final cDNA contained unique molecular identifiers. MiXCR, run by TCRdb on the 5' RACE reads, gives a single entry per CDR3 protein. This sample carries 300,000 or so distinct CDR3 sequences, nearly 9.5% of them seen once, and the ten largest clones take 6% to 8.5%. The table lists this clonotype with a few counts. Its antigen remains unknown. Findings of the study overall: Fewer insertions characterized abundant cord blood beta clonotypes, whereas memory repertoires showed none.

This sample also appeared in a second study, on yellow fever vaccine responses in identical twins. That report adds: Twins' vaccine T cell response reportedly seemed partly convergent, partly personalized.

The chain uses TRBV7-9 and TRBJ1-4; D unclear. Sequencing was performed on CD8+ T cells sorted from blood. The sequence was obtained from a woman under 30 in good health. CDR3 loop: CASSPSSGREKLFF. CDR3 nucleotide sequence: TGTGCCAGCAGCCCCTCCTCGGGTCGCGAAAAACTGTTTTTT. The full variable domain, rest sourced from reference TRBV7-9 and TRBJ1-4, is DTGVSQNPRHKITKRGQNVTFRCDPISEHNRLYWYRQTLGQGPEFLTYFQNEAQLEKSRLLSDRFSAERPKGSFSTLEIQRTEQGDSAMYLCASSPSSGREKLFFGSGTQLSVL.